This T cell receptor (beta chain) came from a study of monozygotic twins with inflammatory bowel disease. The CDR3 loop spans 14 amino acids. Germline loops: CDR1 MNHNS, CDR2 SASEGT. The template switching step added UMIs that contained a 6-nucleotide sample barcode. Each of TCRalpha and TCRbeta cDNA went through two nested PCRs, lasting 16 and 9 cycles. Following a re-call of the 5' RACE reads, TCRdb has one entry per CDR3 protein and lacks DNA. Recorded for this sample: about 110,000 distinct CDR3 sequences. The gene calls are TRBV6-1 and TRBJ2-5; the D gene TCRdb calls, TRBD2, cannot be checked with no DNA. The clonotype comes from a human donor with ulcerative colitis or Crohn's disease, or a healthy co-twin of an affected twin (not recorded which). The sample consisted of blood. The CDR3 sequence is CASRGSGGAMSQYF.